A selection of T cell receptor beta chains follows, all from one sample in a study of radiation and T cells in renal cell carcinoma. The repertoire was sequenced with immunoSEQ multiplex PCR; TCRdb's copy has only in-frame clones and lacks some. The sample holds tens of thousands of clones, 80% seen once. The material sequenced was blood, taken from a patient whose treatment included radiotherapy and nephrectomy. The receptors were sampled from a woman aged 70 to 79 with renal cell carcinoma. CDR3s include the opening cysteine and the closing phenylalanine or tryptophan. Each record gives: V gene, D gene, J gene, CDR3 protein. The D gene is left open where the match is weak.

V gene: TRBV9
D gene: NA
J gene: TRBJ1-1
CDR3 protein: CASSPDRGAFF

V gene: TRBV9
D gene: NA
J gene: TRBJ2-7
CDR3 protein: CASSVGQFSYEQYF

V gene: TRBV4-2
D gene: TRBD2
J gene: TRBJ2-5
CDR3 protein: CASSQGGTSGTQETQYF

V gene: TRBV7-2
D gene: NA
J gene: TRBJ2-1
CDR3 protein: CASSYNMGSGEQFF

V gene: TRBV11-2
D gene: NA
J gene: TRBJ2-7
CDR3 protein: CASSSLRGSHEQYF

V gene: TRBV2
D gene: TRBD1
J gene: TRBJ2-5
CDR3 protein: CASSVQGAKGETQYF

V gene: TRBV6-1
D gene: NA
J gene: TRBJ1-3
CDR3 protein: CASRPGRNSGNTIYF

V gene: TRBV9
D gene: TRBD2
J gene: TRBJ2-1
CDR3 protein: CASTPSTGLAGSEQFF

V gene: TRBV10-3
D gene: NA
J gene: TRBJ1-2
CDR3 protein: CAISRVGGEDGYTF

V gene: TRBV27
D gene: NA
J gene: TRBJ1-5
CDR3 protein: CASSLSRVQPQHF

V gene: TRBV6-5
D gene: TRBD1
J gene: TRBJ1-1
CDR3 protein: CASRSRGDGTEAFF

V gene: TRBV6-1
D gene: NA
J gene: TRBJ1-1
CDR3 protein: CASSDNSNTEAFF

V gene: TRBV19
D gene: TRBD1
J gene: TRBJ2-1
CDR3 protein: CASSTTGGNEQFF

V gene: TRBV28
D gene: NA
J gene: TRBJ1-1
CDR3 protein: CASSVPGQMNTEAFF

V gene: TRBV30
D gene: NA
J gene: TRBJ1-2
CDR3 protein: CAWRTTGLGYTF

V gene: TRBV6-1
D gene: NA
J gene: TRBJ1-2
CDR3 protein: CASKMGASGTSGYTF

V gene: TRBV7-6
D gene: TRBD2
J gene: TRBJ2-1
CDR3 protein: CASSLNSGLAGGRNEQFF

V gene: TRBV6-5
D gene: NA
J gene: TRBJ2-5
CDR3 protein: CASSYSPRPQETQYF

V gene: TRBV27
D gene: NA
J gene: TRBJ2-7
CDR3 protein: CASSLMGAYEQYF

V gene: TRBV18
D gene: NA
J gene: TRBJ2-1
CDR3 protein: CASSPLQGGNNEQFF

V gene: TRBV10-3
D gene: NA
J gene: TRBJ1-1
CDR3 protein: CAISGTGLTEAFF

V gene: TRBV9
D gene: NA
J gene: TRBJ2-7
CDR3 protein: CASSHGGAYEQYF

V gene: TRBV7-9
D gene: TRBD1
J gene: TRBJ1-2
CDR3 protein: CASSLPDRGGISGYTF

V gene: TRBV27
D gene: NA
J gene: TRBJ2-7
CDR3 protein: CASSLDGRWDEQYF

V gene: TRBV5-1
D gene: NA
J gene: TRBJ1-1
CDR3 protein: CASSNRDPKDTEAFF

V gene: TRBV7-9
D gene: NA
J gene: TRBJ1-5
CDR3 protein: CASSLVGNQPQHF